The 27 T cell receptor beta chains given below trace back to one sample, sequenced in a study of PD-L1 blockade in urothelial cancer. The time point was: pretreatment peripheral blood. Sequenced by immunoSEQ multiplex PCR; TCRdb stores in-frame clones only, minus some. The sample yields 33,000 or so clones, roughly 80% seen once. Sequencing was performed on PBMCs, taken around atezolizumab (anti-PD-L1) treatment. Receptors were obtained from a man aged 60 to 69 with urothelial cancer.

V is TRBV19 and J is TRBJ1-2; D is unresolved. The CDR3 loop spans 16 amino acids. Between the trimmed V and J ends, which lost 1 base and 3 bases, there was a span of 15 bases. Looked up from germline, CDR1 is LNHDA and CDR2 is SQIVND (reference sequence). Here the CDR3 DNA reads TGTGCCAGTAGTATAGTATCCGGAGGCCCCGACTATGGCTACACCTTC. Its translation: CASSIVSGGPDYGYTF.

In the case of this clone: The junction departs from germline at one end; a sequencing error may be responsible. The V and J genes are TRBV7-7 and TRBJ1-5; no definite D call. CDR3 size: 13 residues. Germline V gives CDR1 SSHAT, CDR2 FNYEAQ (reference sequence). CDR3 bases: TGTGCTAGCAGCTTAGCGGCGGATCAGCCCCAGCATTTT. Its protein product is CASSLAADQPQHF.

The chain employs TRBV4-1 and TRBJ2-5; a weak D match, TRBD1 (6 bases). Germline values: CDR1 MGHRA, CDR2 YSYEKL. Deletions cut 3 bases from V and 3 bases from J, with 17 bases between. The CDR3 sequence is 16 residues long. In nucleotides, the CDR3 is TGCGCCAGCAGCCAGGAGAGGGGGACCTGGGAAGAGACCCAGTACTTC. This codes for CASSQERGTWEETQYF.

This clone was seen just once. The chain employs TRBV5-4 and TRBJ2-1; D not certain. V dropped 0 bases and J dropped 14 bases, with 15 bases sitting between them. There are 13 residues in the CDR3. CDR1 SGHNT and CDR2 YYREEE come from the germline V gene (reference sequence). The CDR3 DNA sequence: TGTGCCAGCAGCTTGGCCTCTCGCTCTGCGGAGTTCTTC. It codes for CASSLASRSAEFF. The entire variable domain, with the rest obtained from reference TRBV5-4 and TRBJ2-1, is as follows: ETGVTQSPTHLIKTRGQQVTLRCSSQSGHNTVSWYQQALGQGPQFIFQYYREEENGRGNFPPRFSGLQFPNYSSELNVNALELDDSALYLCASSLASRSAEFFGPGTRLTVL.

This chain connects TRBV6-5 to TRBJ2-1; 7 bases match TRBD1. CDR3 length: 12 amino acids. Germline V gene lookup returns CDR1 MNHEY and CDR2 SVGAGI. Losses at the gene ends were 5 bases for V and 9 bases for J; bases not matched to a gene: 4. The CDR3 nucleotides are TGTGCCAGCAGTGGGACAGTTGGTGAGCAGTTCTTC. This sequence encodes CASSGTVGEQFF.

The chain couples TRBV7-9 to TRBJ2-7, with D perhaps matching TRBD1 (6 bases). In germline, CDR1 is SEHNR, CDR2 FQNEAQ (reference sequence). This CDR3 is 15 amino acids long. Trimming took 5 bases from V and 1 from J, leaving 15 bases between them. In nucleotides, the CDR3 is TGTGCCAGCAGCCGAGGACAGCCACTATCCTACGAGCAGTACTTC. This codes for CASSRGQPLSYEQYF.

This chain connects TRBV5-5 to TRBJ1-2; perhaps TRBD1 as D (6 bases). CDR1 and CDR2 from the germline V gene are SGHKS and YYEKEE (reference sequence). Trimming took off 6 bases at V and 4 bases at J, with 25 bases between the two ends. This CDR3 comprises 17 residues. CDR3 DNA sequence: TGTGCCAGCACCAATCCCCCCACAGGGAGGGTAGTCTATGGCTACACCTTC. Protein sequence: CASTNPPTGRVVYGYTF.

This chain links TRBV5-1 with TRBJ1-2; weak D call: TRBD1 (6 bases). The CDR3 has 13 residues. Germline CDR1 reads SGHRS; CDR2 reads YFSETQ. The V end was cut by 6 bases, the J end by 2 bases, with 11 bases between. CDR3 nucleotides: TGCGCCAGCAATCGGCAGGGGAACTATGGCTACACCTTC. Amino acid sequence: CASNRQGNYGYTF. Filled out from reference TRBV5-1 and TRBJ1-2, the complete variable domain reads KAGVTQTPRYLIKTRGQQVTLSCSPISGHRSVSWYQQTPGQGLQFLFEYFSETQRNKGNFPGRFSGRQFSNSRSEMNVSTLELGDSALYLCASNRQGNYGYTFGSGTRLTVV.

This sequence joins TRBV6-6 and TRBJ2-1, with TRBD2 matching 8 bases. Unmatched junction bases numbered 7, after V lost 6 bases and J lost 0 bases. CDR3 length: 16 residues. Germline V CDR1 and CDR2: MNHNY, SVGAGI (reference sequence). The CDR3 DNA sequence: TGTGCCAGCAGAGACACTAGCGGAGGCTCCTACAATGAGCAGTTCTTC. Protein product: CASRDTSGGSYNEQFF.

This chain links TRBV6-5 with TRBJ2-2, with D hard to call. CDR1 and CDR2 (germline): MNHEY, SVGAGI. The CDR3 runs to 13 residues. The V gene lost 0 bases and the J gene lost 5 bases, with 4 bases spanning the gap. The CDR3 loop is CASSYSKTGELFF. The CDR3, as DNA: TGTGCCAGCAGTTACTCTAAAACCGGGGAGCTGTTTTTT.

V and J are TRBV7-2 and TRBJ1-2; the D is unclear. The CDR3 loop spans 11 amino acids. Trimming removed 6 bases at V and 2 bases at J, with 4 bases between. CDR1 and CDR2 (germline): SGHTA, FQGNSA. The CDR3 protein is CASRQNYGYTF. For the CDR3, the DNA is TGTGCCAGCAGGCAGAACTATGGCTACACCTTC.

The rearrangement links TRBV19 to TRBJ2-7; the D gene is possibly TRBD2 (5 bases). This CDR3 has 14 amino acids. The V gene's germline CDR1 is LNHDA and CDR2 SQIVND (reference sequence). V lost 3 bases and J lost 3, with 12 bases in between. For the CDR3, the DNA is TGTGCCAGTAGTATCCTGGACTCCGGCTACGAGCAGTACTTC. It is translated as CASSILDSGYEQYF. Looking up the rest from reference TRBV19 and TRBJ2-7 gives the full variable domain: DGGITQSPKYLFRKEGQNVTLSCEQNLNHDAMYWYRQDPGQGLRLIYYSQIVNDFQKGDIAEGYSVSREKKESFPLTVTSAQKNPTAFYLCASSILDSGYEQYFGPGTRLTVT.

This chain uses TRBV5-4 with TRBJ2-3; D perhaps matches TRBD2 (7 bases). The germline CDR1 and CDR2 sequences are SGHNT and YYREEE (reference sequence). The CDR3 length is 14 residues. V lost 4 bases and J lost 6, with 15 bases in between. CDR3 nucleotide sequence: TGTGCCAGCAGCACAAGGGGGGGGGCGGATACGCAGTATTTT. Its translation is CASSTRGGADTQYF.

The rearrangement uses TRBV28 and TRBJ2-2; TRBD1 matches 10 bases. The CDR3 covers 14 residues. The trim removed 8 bases at V and 5 bases at J, leaving 5 bases unmatched. Germline V gives CDR1 MDHEN, CDR2 SYDVKM. The CDR3 DNA is TGTGCCAGCTGGGGACAGGGGAGGACCGGGGAGCTGTTTTTT. Its protein product is CASWGQGRTGELFF. The full variable domain, its missing parts supplied by reference TRBV28 and TRBJ2-2, is DVKVTQSSRYLVKRTGEKVFLECVQDMDHENMFWYRQDPGLGLRLIYFSYDVKMKEKGDIPEGYSVSREKKERFSLILESASTNQTSMYLCASWGQGRTGELFFGEGSRLTVL.

The chain employs TRBV5-1 and TRBJ1-1; 9 nucleotides line up with TRBD1. The CDR3 loop spans 16 amino acids. The ends lost 3 bases at V and 2 bases at J; junction bases unmatched: 8. CDR1 and CDR2 from the germline V gene are SGHRS and YFSETQ. CDR3 in amino acids: CASSSRPGQGNTEAFF. The CDR3 coding sequence is TGCGCCAGCAGCTCTCGGCCGGGACAGGGAAACACTGAAGCTTTCTTT.

The chain has TRBV5-1 and TRBJ2-6; the D gene is possibly TRBD1 (6 bases). The germline V gene encodes CDR1 SGHRS and CDR2 YFSETQ. There are 15 residues in the CDR3. V was clipped by 4 bases and J by 4 bases, with 12 bases between them. In nucleotides, the CDR3 is TGCGCCAGCAGCGCCACAGGGTCCGGGGCCAACGTCCTGACTTTC. This codes for CASSATGSGANVLTF. Combining the CDR3 with reference TRBV5-1 and TRBJ2-6 gives the whole variable domain KAGVTQTPRYLIKTRGQQVTLSCSPISGHRSVSWYQQTPGQGLQFLFEYFSETQRNKGNFPGRFSGRQFSNSRSEMNVSTLELGDSALYLCASSATGSGANVLTFGAGSRLTVL.

The genes are TRBV21-1 and TRBJ1-2; the D call in the table, TRBD1, was not verified against the DNA. TRBV21-1 is flagged as a pseudogene. CDR3 size: 18 residues. CDR3 loop: CASSKGDRGLQFDYGYTF. The CDR3 nucleotides read TGTGCCAGCAGCAAAGGAGACAGGGGGCTCCAATTTGACTATGGCTACACCTTC.

The genes are TRBV11-2 and TRBJ1-1, with D perhaps TRBD1 (5 bases). The V end was cut by 1 base, the J end by 0 bases, with 9 bases between. The germline V gene has CDR1 SGHAT and CDR2 FQNNGV. This CDR3 spans 15 amino acids. The CDR3, as DNA: TGTGCCAGCAGCTTAGCCGACAGCATGAACACTGAAGCTTTCTTT. Translating it yields CASSLADSMNTEAFF.

The chain has TRBV5-1 and TRBJ2-6, with D possibly TRBD2 on 6 matching bases. Trimming shortened V by 0 bases and J by 2 bases, and 6 bases separated the two germline ends. The length of the CDR3 is 15 residues. Per the germline V gene, CDR1 is SGHRS and CDR2 is YFSETQ. The CDR3 DNA reads as TGCGCCAGCAGCTTGGCGGGGGCTGGGGCCAACGTCCTGACTTTC. Translation: CASSLAGAGANVLTF.

CDR3 in amino acids: CASTATSGGDNEQFF. The CDR3 nucleotides are TGTGCCAGCACCGCGACTAGCGGGGGGGACAATGAGCAGTTCTTC. The chain carries TRBV21-1 and TRBJ2-1; the table's D call of TRBD2 was not tested on the DNA. TRBV21-1 is labeled a pseudogene. The CDR3 consists of 15 residues.

The chain combines TRBV7-2 with TRBJ2-1; D unresolved. V shed 1 base and J shed 10 bases, with 8 bases lying between them. CDR1 is SGHTA and CDR2 is FQGNSA in the germline V gene. This CDR3 has 12 residues. This chain's CDR3 is CASSLVPVEQFF. DNA for the CDR3: TGTGCCAGCAGCTTAGTCCCGGTCGAGCAGTTCTTC.

The gene calls are TRBV10-2 and TRBJ1-1; D remains unclear. The CDR3 sequence is 17 residues long. Germline CDR1 reads WSHSY; CDR2 reads SAAADI. V lost 0 bases and J lost 8, with 22 bases in between. The CDR3 DNA is TGCGCCAGCAGTGAGTCGATCTACGAGGCAGCCCTCACCGAAGCTTTCTTT. Residues: CASSESIYEAALTEAFF.

V usage is TRBV6-5 and J usage is TRBJ2-1, with a weak D call TRBD1 (6 bases). Germline V lookup: CDR1 MNHEY, CDR2 SVGAGI. V was clipped by 5 bases and J by 9 bases, with 11 bases between them. The CDR3 extends over 12 amino acids. DNA for the CDR3: TGTGCCAGCAGTCCTGACAGGACTGAGCAGTTCTTC. Translation: CASSPDRTEQFF.

The V call is TRBV15, the J call TRBJ2-7, with 9 bases fitting TRBD1. The V segment lost 0 bases and the J segment 2 bases; nucleotides outside the gene matches: 11. Germline lookup yields CDR1 LNHNV and CDR2 YYDKDF (reference sequence). The CDR3 has 18 residues. CDR3 sequence: CATSRDQGQGLLTYEQYF. The CDR3 DNA sequence: TGTGCCACCAGCAGAGATCAGGGACAGGGTCTCCTCACCTACGAGCAGTACTTC.

CDR3 coding DNA: TGTGCCAGCAGCTTAGAGTCAATCAGGGGCCACGAGCAGTACTTC. Its protein product is CASSLESIRGHEQYF. This chain uses TRBV7-2 with TRBJ2-7; tentatively, D is TRBD1 (6 bases). The V end was cut by 1 base, the J end by 5 bases, with 15 bases between. Germline CDR1 reads SGHTA; CDR2 reads FQGNSA. The CDR3 contains 15 residues.

This clone was seen a single time. This chain connects TRBV5-1 to TRBJ2-5; D is perhaps TRBD1 (5 bases). Germline CDR1 and CDR2: SGHRS and YFSETQ. With 0 bases removed from V and 5 bases from J, the gap between germline ends came to 8 bases. The CDR3 covers 13 residues. The CDR3 nucleotides are TGCGCCAGCAGCTTGGCAGGGTTGGAGACCCAGTACTTC. It yields the protein CASSLAGLETQYF.

The V call is TRBV2, the J call TRBJ1-4, with 10 bases fitting TRBD1. Germline V gene data show CDR1 as SNHLY and CDR2 as FYNNEI. The ends lost 1 base at V and 8 bases at J; junction bases unmatched: 4. The CDR3 is made up of 15 amino acids. The CDR3 region has the DNA TGTGCCAGCAGTGAAGGCGGGGGACAGGGGGAAAAACTGTTTTTT. Its translation is CASSEGGGQGEKLFF.